Presented here are 9 T cell receptor beta chains from one specimen sequenced in a study of glioma-infiltrating T cells after dendritic cell vaccination. Here immunoSEQ multiplex PCR was the method, and the copy in TCRdb shows in-frame clones only, minus some. The table has tens of thousands of clones, around 79% seen once. The material sequenced was blood, taken before dendritic cell vaccination. Receptors were obtained from a human donor with glioblastoma.

The chain uses TRBV5-1 and TRBJ2-3; the match to TRBD1 covers 8 bases. The V gene end was trimmed by 4 bases and the J gene end by 4 bases; junction bases not matched to a gene: 14. The CDR3 consists of 17 residues. Germline V CDR1 and CDR2: SGHRS, YFSETQ. The chain's CDR3 is CASSQNRGTFRADTQYF. Written as DNA, the CDR3 is TGCGCCAGCAGCCAAAACAGGGGGACTTTCAGAGCAGATACGCAGTATTTT.

The V and J genes are TRBV18 and TRBJ1-1; tentatively, D is TRBD1 (6 bases). Between the trimmed V and J ends, which lost 0 bases and 5 bases, there was a span of 10 bases. The CDR3 runs 14 residues. Germline CDR1 KGHSH, CDR2 LQKENI. CDR3 sequence: CASSPPVQGTEAFF. In nucleotides, the CDR3 is TGTGCCAGCTCACCACCCGTACAGGGTACTGAAGCTTTCTTT.

The chain links TRBV14 to TRBJ1-5; no clear D. Germline CDR1 and CDR2: SGHDN and FVKESK. The CDR3 contains 14 residues. Trimming removed 4 bases at V and 0 bases at J, with 7 bases between. The CDR3 spells CASSPTNSNQPQHF. CDR3 DNA: TGTGCCAGCAGCCCTACTAATAGCAATCAGCCCCAGCATTTT.

This chain links TRBV27 with TRBJ1-1; no clear D gene. Germline V CDR1 and CDR2: MNHEY, SMNVEV (reference sequence). The V end lost 0 bases, the J end lost 5 bases, and 10 bases lay between the germline ends. This CDR3 comprises 14 residues. The CDR3 coding sequence is TGTGCCAGCAGTTTATCGGTCTCGGGGACTGAAGCTTTCTTT. Its protein is CASSLSVSGTEAFF.

This clone was counted once. The chain recombines TRBV5-6 with TRBJ1-1; D is unclear. The CDR3 is 15 amino acids. Germline CDR1 SGHDT, CDR2 YYEEEE. Trimming removed 0 bases from V and 3 bases from J, with 12 bases in between. The CDR3 loop is CASSLGQLSDTEAFF. In nucleotides, the CDR3 is TGTGCCAGCAGCTTGGGCCAGCTTAGCGACACTGAAGCTTTCTTT.

This clone came up a few times. The chain joins TRBV5-6 to TRBJ2-4, with a tentative D call TRBD1 (6 bases). The CDR3 is made up of 16 amino acids. Germline V gene lookup returns CDR1 SGHDT and CDR2 YYEEEE. Trimming stripped 1 base from V and 1 base from J, with 12 bases between. CDR3 region: CASSLNPQGAKNIQYF. The CDR3 nucleotides are TGTGCCAGCAGCTTGAACCCTCAGGGGGCCAAAAACATTCAGTACTTC.

J is TRBJ2-4 and V is TRBV29-1, with TRBD2 matching 13 bases. The CDR3 runs 14 residues. Losses at the gene ends were 7 bases for V and 9 bases for J; bases not matched to a gene: 9. Germline V gene lookup returns CDR1 SQVTM and CDR2 ANQGSEA. The CDR3 here is CSGTSGSIDGIQYF. CDR3 DNA: TGCAGCGGGACTAGCGGGAGCATTGATGGCATTCAGTACTTC.

V is TRBV18 and J is TRBJ1-1; 9 bases match TRBD1. From germline, CDR1 is KGHSH and CDR2 LQKENI. CDR3 length: 13 amino acids. Unmatched junction bases numbered 4, after V lost 4 bases and J lost 7 bases. CDR3: CASSLRDRDEAFF. CDR3 bases: TGTGCCAGCTCACTCCGGGACAGGGATGAAGCTTTCTTT.

This chain uses TRBV5-4 with TRBJ2-7; 9 bases are shared with TRBD2. V dropped 5 bases and J dropped 3; count of bases not matched to a gene: 9. In germline, CDR1 is SGHNT, CDR2 YYREEE (reference sequence). The CDR3 length is 15 residues. The CDR3 DNA sequence: TGTGCCAGCAGGCCGAGCGGGGGGAAAGGCTACGAGCAGTACTTC. It specifies CASRPSGGKGYEQYF. Together with reference TRBV5-4 and TRBJ2-7, the CDR3 gives the full variable domain: ETGVTQSPTHLIKTRGQQVTLRCSSQSGHNTVSWYQQALGQGPQFIFQYYREEENGRGNFPPRFSGLQFPNYSSELNVNALELDDSALYLCASRPSGGKGYEQYFGPGTRLTVT.